Shown below are 4 T cell receptor beta chains from a single sample sequenced in a study of identical twins. A single record per CDR3 protein comes from TCRdb applying MiXCR to the 5' RACE reads. Of under 250,000 distinct CDR3 sequences listed, approximately 6.8% were seen once; the top ten hold around 5%. The data also belong to a second study, concerning yellow fever vaccine responses in identical twins.

The specimen was CD8+ T cells sorted from blood. These TCRs come from a young woman in good health.

The chain has TRBV7-8 and TRBJ1-4, with unresolved D. The germline V gene has CDR1 SGHVS and CDR2 FQNEAQ. This CDR3 region has 17 residues. V lost 3 bases to trimming and J lost 0 bases, with 14 bases between them. The CDR3, as DNA: TGTGCCAGCAGCTTTTTCGGCGGTGGGGCAACTAATGAAAAACTGTTTTTT. Translating it yields CASSFFGGGATNEKLFF.

This clonotype has ten or more counts. This sequence joins TRBV7-9 and TRBJ2-2; D unclear. Germline V lookup: CDR1 SEHNR, CDR2 FQNEAQ (reference sequence). V lost 6 bases, J lost 5 bases, and 4 bases lay in between. CDR3 length: 11 residues. This CDR3 is CASRSTGELFF. The CDR3 DNA follows: TGTGCCAGCAGATCAACCGGGGAGCTGTTTTTT.

This clonotype was found a few times. The chain is built from TRBV7-9 and TRBJ2-7, with D maybe TRBD1 (5 bases). Germline lookup yields CDR1 SEHNR and CDR2 FQNEAQ (reference sequence). V was shortened by 3 bases and J by 5 bases, with 14 bases between the two germline ends. This CDR3 region has 14 residues. The CDR3: CASSLSRQGNEQYF. In nucleotides, the CDR3 is TGTGCCAGCAGCTTGAGCAGGCAGGGCAACGAGCAGTACTTC.

In this sample, this clonotype turned up many times. The chain carries TRBV20-1 and TRBJ2-2; D is unresolved. The V gene's germline CDR1 is DFQATT and CDR2 SNEGSKA (reference sequence). CDR3 length equals 14 residues. Trimming cost V 3 bases and J 1 base, with 9 bases left between them. The CDR3 reads CSASPTGNTGELFF. CDR3 sequence (DNA): TGCAGTGCTAGTCCAACTGGGAACACCGGGGAGCTGTTTTTT.